This T cell receptor beta chain comes out of a study of blood T cell repertoires in COVID-19. Overall study context: Acute and convalescent COVID-19 specimens originated in the United States, Italy and Spain. PBMCs, B-cell-depleted T cells, or T cells were the source of the cDNA or gDNA that made up the material.

How the authors handled the data: Reference gene primers were amplified, and this amplification served to estimate nucleated cell counts. Profiled with immunoSEQ multiplex PCR; TCRdb holds only in-frame clones, not every one. V and J calls plus clone size are reproduced from that table; the DNA served to infer D and trimming. The data show 200,000 to 250,000 clones, 75% to 85% seen once. Only a few counts were recorded for this clone. The CDR3 runs to 14 residues. From germline, CDR1 is KGHSH and CDR2 LQKENI. The V end lost 6 bases, the J end lost 0 bases, and 9 bases lay between the germline ends. The chain is built from TRBV18 and TRBJ1-5; D gene ambiguous. The sample comprised peripheral blood. The sequence came from a woman aged 50 to 60 with acute or convalescent COVID-19. In DNA, the CDR3 is TGTGCCAGCTCCCTTGAGCATAGCAATCAGCCCCAGCATTTT. Translation: CASSLEHSNQPQHF.